The rows below give T cell receptor beta chains drawn from one sample of a study of Ad26.COV2.S vaccination and SARS-CoV-2 variants. Sequencing was performed with immunoSEQ multiplex PCR; in TCRdb, only in-frame clones are kept and a portion is missing. This sample has a few hundred thousand clones, with 80% to 95% found just once. Sequenced here: peripheral blood, sampled in a trial of Ad26.COV2.S vaccine versus placebo. These receptors originate from a person between 18 and 60 years old who received the Ad26.COV2.S COVID-19 vaccine or a placebo. CDR3s include the opening cysteine and the closing phenylalanine or tryptophan. Each record gives: CDR3 DNA, CDR3 protein, V gene, J gene, clone size, D gene. D genes are given only for firm matches. Not all rows give a size; the values are once, few, many and, for expanded clones, a class.

cdr3_nt: TGTGCCAGCAGCTTAAGAGGGGTGGCAGATACGCAGTATTTT
cdr3_aa: CASSLRGVADTQYF
v_call: TRBV13
j_call: TRBJ2-3
clone_size: -
d_call: -

cdr3_nt: TGTGCCAGCAGTAATCTGGGCTCGGGGGGCTACGAGCAGTACTTC
cdr3_aa: CASSNLGSGGYEQYF
v_call: TRBV27
j_call: TRBJ2-7
clone_size: -
d_call: TRBD2

cdr3_nt: TGTGCCAGCAGGCCCCCCGGACTAGCGGGAGAGACCCAGTACTTC
cdr3_aa: CASRPPGLAGETQYF
v_call: TRBV6-5
j_call: TRBJ2-5
clone_size: -
d_call: TRBD2

cdr3_nt: TGTGCCAGCAAGCTAGCGGCCTACACCGGGGAGCTGTTTTTT
cdr3_aa: CASKLAAYTGELFF
v_call: TRBV2
j_call: TRBJ2-2
clone_size: -
d_call: TRBD2

cdr3_nt: TGCGCCAGCAGCCGGGACAGGGGGTACAATGAGCAGTTCTTC
cdr3_aa: CASSRDRGYNEQFF
v_call: TRBV5-1
j_call: TRBJ2-1
clone_size: once
d_call: TRBD1

cdr3_nt: TGTGCCAGTATTGGGGGGGCAGATCAGCCCCAGCATTTT
cdr3_aa: CASIGGADQPQHF
v_call: TRBV19
j_call: TRBJ1-5
clone_size: -
d_call: -

cdr3_nt: TGCGCCAGCAGCTTGGCTCTAGCGGAGCTGAACACCGGGGAGCTGTTTTTT
cdr3_aa: CASSLALAELNTGELFF
v_call: TRBV5-1
j_call: TRBJ2-2
clone_size: -
d_call: TRBD2

cdr3_nt: TGCGCCAGCAGCATAACAGGGGGCGCGGGGTACGAGCAGTACTTC
cdr3_aa: CASSITGGAGYEQYF
v_call: TRBV5-1
j_call: TRBJ2-7
clone_size: -
d_call: TRBD1

cdr3_nt: TGTGCCAGCATCGGTTACATGGGGACTGAAGCTTTCTTT
cdr3_aa: CASIGYMGTEAFF
v_call: TRBV6-6
j_call: TRBJ1-1
clone_size: -
d_call: -

cdr3_nt: TGCGCCAGCAACCCTCTAGCGGGAGGGTACAATGAGCAGTTCTTC
cdr3_aa: CASNPLAGGYNEQFF
v_call: TRBV5-1
j_call: TRBJ2-1
clone_size: -
d_call: TRBD2

cdr3_nt: TGTGCCAGTAGTATACACCCCAGATACAATGAGCAGTTCTTC
cdr3_aa: CASSIHPRYNEQFF
v_call: TRBV19
j_call: TRBJ2-1
clone_size: -
d_call: -

cdr3_nt: TGCGCCAGCAGCTCCGGGACAGGGTACGGTGACACCATATATTTT
cdr3_aa: CASSSGTGYGDTIYF
v_call: TRBV5-1
j_call: TRBJ1-3
clone_size: few
d_call: TRBD1

cdr3_nt: TGTGCCAGCAGCTTTGGGTCGGCTGGTGAAGCTTTCTTT
cdr3_aa: CASSFGSAGEAFF
v_call: TRBV27
j_call: TRBJ1-1
clone_size: -
d_call: -

cdr3_nt: TGTGCCAGCAGCTTGGGGACAGCGAATGAAAAACTGTTTTTT
cdr3_aa: CASSLGTANEKLFF
v_call: TRBV7-9
j_call: TRBJ1-4
clone_size: -
d_call: TRBD1

cdr3_nt: TGTGCCAGCAGCTTATCGGGGGGTCCTAGCTCCTACGAGCAGTACTTC
cdr3_aa: CASSLSGGPSSYEQYF
v_call: TRBV7-6
j_call: TRBJ2-7
clone_size: -
d_call: TRBD2

cdr3_nt: TGTGCCACCAGTGATTCCCGGCAGGGAACCGGGGAGCTGTTTTTT
cdr3_aa: CATSDSRQGTGELFF
v_call: TRBV24-1
j_call: TRBJ2-2
clone_size: -
d_call: -

cdr3_nt: TGTGCCAGCAGCCCACAGGATGGCAATCAGCCCCAGCATTTT
cdr3_aa: CASSPQDGNQPQHF
v_call: TRBV7-2
j_call: TRBJ1-5
clone_size: -
d_call: -

cdr3_nt: TGTGCCAGCAGCCCCCGGGGTCCTTCCTCCTACGAGCAGTACTTC
cdr3_aa: CASSPRGPSSYEQYF
v_call: TRBV9
j_call: TRBJ2-7
clone_size: -
d_call: -

cdr3_nt: TGTGCCACCTCACAGGGGCTTGGCTACACCTTC
cdr3_aa: CATSQGLGYTF
v_call: TRBV6-4
j_call: TRBJ1-2
clone_size: -
d_call: TRBD1

cdr3_nt: TGTGCCACCAGCAGGGCTCGGCCGGTGAACACCGGGGAGCTGTTTTTT
cdr3_aa: CATSRARPVNTGELFF
v_call: TRBV15
j_call: TRBJ2-2
clone_size: -
d_call: -

cdr3_nt: TGTGCCAGCAGCTTATTGCCCACATCACCCCTCCACTTT
cdr3_aa: CASSLLPTSPLHF
v_call: TRBV7-9
j_call: TRBJ1-6
clone_size: few
d_call: -

cdr3_nt: TGTGCCAGCTCACCGTGGGGGTATGAGGACGAGCAGTACTTC
cdr3_aa: CASSPWGYEDEQYF
v_call: TRBV18
j_call: TRBJ2-7
clone_size: -
d_call: -

cdr3_nt: TGTGCCTGGAGTGGTGACAGGGTCACTGAAGCTTTCTTT
cdr3_aa: CAWSGDRVTEAFF
v_call: TRBV30
j_call: TRBJ1-1
clone_size: once
d_call: TRBD1

cdr3_nt: TGTGCCAGCAGCCAAGATATAGCGGGGCCAGATACGCAGTATTTT
cdr3_aa: CASSQDIAGPDTQYF
v_call: TRBV14
j_call: TRBJ2-3
clone_size: -
d_call: TRBD2

cdr3_nt: TGTGCCAGCAGTGAGGGACAGTCTTCCGGAAACACCATATATTTT
cdr3_aa: CASSEGQSSGNTIYF
v_call: TRBV6-1
j_call: TRBJ1-3
clone_size: -
d_call: TRBD1

cdr3_nt: TGTGCCAGCAGCCAAGAGCCAGTGAACACTGAAGCTTTCTTT
cdr3_aa: CASSQEPVNTEAFF
v_call: TRBV14
j_call: TRBJ1-1
clone_size: -
d_call: -

cdr3_nt: TGTGCCATCATGCGTTACAATGAGCAGTTCTTC
cdr3_aa: CAIMRYNEQFF
v_call: TRBV10-3
j_call: TRBJ2-1
clone_size: -
d_call: -

cdr3_nt: TGTGCCAGCAGCGGACAGGTTTATAACTACGAGCAGTACTTC
cdr3_aa: CASSGQVYNYEQYF
v_call: TRBV21-1
j_call: TRBJ2-7
clone_size: -
d_call: -

cdr3_nt: TGTGCCAGCAGCCGGGGGGGCTCGGACAATGAGCAGTTCTTC
cdr3_aa: CASSRGGSDNEQFF
v_call: TRBV5-6
j_call: TRBJ2-1
clone_size: many
d_call: TRBD2

cdr3_nt: TGTGCCAGCAGTTACTCGAGGGCAGGGGAGGGTTACGAGCAGTACTTC
cdr3_aa: CASSYSRAGEGYEQYF
v_call: TRBV6-5
j_call: TRBJ2-7
clone_size: -
d_call: -

cdr3_nt: TGTGCCAGCAGCCTGACCGGGGAGCTGTTTTTT
cdr3_aa: CASSLTGELFF
v_call: TRBV11-3
j_call: TRBJ2-2
clone_size: -
d_call: -

cdr3_nt: TGCGCCAGCAGCCAAGATTGGTTACTAGGGGGAAACGAGCAGTACTTC
cdr3_aa: CASSQDWLLGGNEQYF
v_call: TRBV4-3
j_call: TRBJ2-7
clone_size: -
d_call: -

cdr3_nt: TGTGCCAGCAGTTTCCAGGGAGGGCAAGAGACCCAGTACTTC
cdr3_aa: CASSFQGGQETQYF
v_call: TRBV7-2
j_call: TRBJ2-5
clone_size: -
d_call: TRBD2

cdr3_nt: TGTGCCTGGACAGACTTGGGACAGAACTCCCCCTACGAGCAGTACTTC
cdr3_aa: CAWTDLGQNSPYEQYF
v_call: TRBV30
j_call: TRBJ2-7
clone_size: -
d_call: TRBD1

cdr3_nt: TGTGCCAGCAGCTTTTCGTTAGCGGGAGACTTTGAGCAGTTCTTC
cdr3_aa: CASSFSLAGDFEQFF
v_call: TRBV11-2
j_call: TRBJ2-1
clone_size: -
d_call: TRBD2

cdr3_nt: TGTGCCAGCGGCCCGACTAGTCGGGATACGCAGTATTTT
cdr3_aa: CASGPTSRDTQYF
v_call: TRBV3-1/TRBV3-2
j_call: TRBJ2-3
clone_size: -
d_call: -

cdr3_nt: TGTGCCACCAGTGAGCAGGGAGCAGATACGCAGTATTTT
cdr3_aa: CATSEQGADTQYF
v_call: TRBV24-1
j_call: TRBJ2-3
clone_size: -
d_call: -

cdr3_nt: TGCGCCAGCAGCCGGGACACGAGTAATGAAAAACTGTTTTTT
cdr3_aa: CASSRDTSNEKLFF
v_call: TRBV5-1
j_call: TRBJ1-4
clone_size: -
d_call: -

cdr3_nt: TGTGCCAGCTTTAGGTCCGGGTTAGATACGCAGTATTTT
cdr3_aa: CASFRSGLDTQYF
v_call: TRBV18
j_call: TRBJ2-3
clone_size: -
d_call: -

cdr3_nt: TGTGCCAGCAGCCCCGTTGTTAGCGGGAGAGATACGCAGTATTTT
cdr3_aa: CASSPVVSGRDTQYF
v_call: TRBV7-3
j_call: TRBJ2-3
clone_size: -
d_call: TRBD2

cdr3_nt: TGTGCCAGCAGCCCCCAGCGGGAGCGCACCGGGGAGCTGTTTTTT
cdr3_aa: CASSPQRERTGELFF
v_call: TRBV7-3
j_call: TRBJ2-2
clone_size: -
d_call: TRBD2

cdr3_nt: TGCGCCAGCAGCGTCGGGACAGGGGCCAATGAGCAGTTCTTC
cdr3_aa: CASSVGTGANEQFF
v_call: TRBV5-1
j_call: TRBJ2-1
clone_size: few
d_call: TRBD1

cdr3_nt: TGTGCCAGCAGTTACCGAGGACAGGGAACAGATACGCAGTATTTT
cdr3_aa: CASSYRGQGTDTQYF
v_call: TRBV28
j_call: TRBJ2-3
clone_size: -
d_call: TRBD1

cdr3_nt: TGTGCCAGCAGCCCCCCAGGCACAGATACGCAGTATTTT
cdr3_aa: CASSPPGTDTQYF
v_call: TRBV7-3
j_call: TRBJ2-3
clone_size: -
d_call: -

cdr3_nt: TGCGCCAGCAGTGAGTCGAAAGGGATTTGGCGAGCTTTCTTT
cdr3_aa: CASSESKGIWRAFF
v_call: TRBV10-1
j_call: TRBJ1-1
clone_size: -
d_call: -

cdr3_nt: TGTGCCAGCAGCTTAATTAGCGGGAGTGCAGATACGCAGTATTTT
cdr3_aa: CASSLISGSADTQYF
v_call: TRBV7-6
j_call: TRBJ2-3
clone_size: -
d_call: TRBD2

cdr3_nt: TGCGCCAGCAGTGAGTCGGAGACTAGCGGTTACAATGAGCAGTTCTTC
cdr3_aa: CASSESETSGYNEQFF
v_call: TRBV10-1
j_call: TRBJ2-1
clone_size: -
d_call: TRBD2

cdr3_nt: TGTGCCAGCAACCGGGACAGACAAGATACGCAGTATTTT
cdr3_aa: CASNRDRQDTQYF
v_call: TRBV7-2
j_call: TRBJ2-3
clone_size: once
d_call: TRBD1

cdr3_nt: TGTGCCAGCAGTTACCCCGGCAAACCTATGAACACTGAAGCTTTCTTT
cdr3_aa: CASSYPGKPMNTEAFF
v_call: TRBV6-2/TRBV6-3
j_call: TRBJ1-1
clone_size: -
d_call: -